This is a list of T cell receptor beta chains from one sample in a study of control samples from healthy donors and cancer patients. Sequencing was performed with immunoSEQ multiplex PCR; in TCRdb, only in-frame clones are kept and a portion is missing. Altogether 160,000 or so clones are present, 93% being singletons, with the ten largest covering 2.4%. Sequences were obtained from blood. These receptors were obtained from a man aged 45-65 years in good health. The CDR3 runs from the conserved cysteine through the conserved F or W. The D gene is left open where the match is weak. Clone size is given for some rows only: seen once, a few or many times, or a class if the clone is expanded.

clone_size	v_call	d_call	j_call	cdr3_nt	cdr3_aa
once	TRBV14	NA	TRBJ2-1	TGTGCCAGCAGCCAAGAGAGTAGCGCACACGCTGAGCAGTTCTTC	CASSQESSAHAEQFF
NA	TRBV28	TRBD1	TRBJ2-1	TGTGCCAGCAGTCAAGAAAGGGACAGCGGGCAGTTCTTC	CASSQERDSGQFF
NA	TRBV2	TRBD1	TRBJ1-5	TGTGCCAGTACCAGACAGGGTCTGATGCCCCAGCATTTT	CASTRQGLMPQHF
NA	TRBV6-1	NA	TRBJ2-7	TGTGCCAGCAGTAAACAGAGCTCCTACGAGCAGTACTTC	CASSKQSSYEQYF
NA	TRBV5-6	NA	TRBJ2-3	TGTGCCAGCAGCTTGGTAGGGGAAGAGGGCACAGATACGCAGTATTTT	CASSLVGEEGTDTQYF
NA	TRBV5-1	NA	TRBJ1-1	TGCGCCAGCAGCTTGGTGGGCACTGAAGCTTTCTTT	CASSLVGTEAFF
NA	TRBV2	NA	TRBJ2-1	TGTGCCAGCAGTGGGTCATGGGCTAGTAGGCAGTTCTTC	CASSGSWASRQFF
NA	TRBV6-4	NA	TRBJ1-1	TGTGCCAGCAGGGAGGGGATGAACACTGAAGCTTTCTTT	CASREGMNTEAFF
NA	TRBV5-6	TRBD1	TRBJ1-2	TGTGCCAGCAGCTACGGGACAGGGGGTCTAGGTGAGGGCTACACCTTC	CASSYGTGGLGEGYTF
NA	TRBV11-2	NA	TRBJ2-2	TGTGCCAGCAGCCCCACCTCACCCCCTTCCGGGGAGCTGTTTTTT	CASSPTSPPSGELFF
once	TRBV7-9	TRBD1	TRBJ1-4	TGTGCCAGCAGCCCCCTCCCGGGACAGGGTAGGGGACGGGAAAAACTGTTTTTT	CASSPLPGQGRGREKLFF
NA	TRBV7-9	NA	TRBJ2-2	TGTGCCAGCAGCTTAGCCGGTAACACCGGGGAGCTGTTTTTT	CASSLAGNTGELFF